This T cell receptor beta chain derives from a study of cytomegalovirus exposure and HLA in healthy donors. Primers: 60 Vbeta forward and 13 Jbeta reverse. The method was immunoSEQ multiplex PCR; TCRdb's version includes in-frame clones alone and lacks a portion of them. The sample yields around 62,000 clones, roughly 80% seen once. Study outcomes and limitations: As was reported, the classifier diagnosed cytomegalovirus status with high specificity and sensitivity. The HLA-A and HLA-B alleles of most subjects were reportedly predicted accurately from TCR beta sequences. Analysis performed later found roughly 18,000 TCR beta sequences associated with HLA alleles at 0.05 false discovery rate.

Worth noting for this clone: Its specificity is not known.

The sample comprised PBMCs. The TCR originated in a woman under 40 in good health and CMV-seronegative.

The chain's CDR3 is CASTVDSSNGLPQHF. The CDR3 DNA sequence: TGTGCCAGTACCGTAGACAGTTCTAATGGTCTGCCCCAGCATTTT. V and J are TRBV19 and TRBJ1-5; the D gene is possibly TRBD1 (5 bases). Trimming removed 7 bases at V and 9 bases at J, with 22 bases between. The CDR3 totals 15 residues. Germline CDR1 reads LNHDA; CDR2 reads SQIVND (reference sequence).